These 4 T cell receptor beta chains were all obtained from the same sample, sequenced in a study of shared clonotypes between healthy human individuals. Profiling relied on immunoSEQ multiplex PCR, and the TCRdb table lists in-frame clones only, not all of them. Of 500,000 to 650,000 clones listed, just over 75% are singletons. The sample comprised PBMCs. These receptors all stem from a woman between 40 and 55 years old in good health. Some clones in this sample may be carry-over from other donors' samples.

The rearrangement joins TRBV10-3 to TRBJ1-1; a possible D gene is TRBD1 (6 bases). Germline V CDR1 and CDR2: ENHRY, SYGVKD. V lost 7 bases to trimming and J lost 0 bases, with 9 bases between them. CDR3 size: 13 residues. CDR3 residues: CAIMDSMNTEAFF. The CDR3 DNA reads TGTGCCATCATGGACAGCATGAACACTGAAGCTTTCTTT.

This chain joins TRBV6-8 and TRBJ2-5; D remains unclear. V was pared by 6 bases and J by 9 bases, with 17 bases between. Germline-derived CDR1 and CDR2 are MNHGY and SAAAGT. The CDR3 totals 13 residues. The CDR3 reads CASRPLPRQAQYF. DNA for the CDR3: TGTGCCAGCAGACCCCTACCCCGTCAGGCCCAGTACTTC.

J is TRBJ2-1 and V is TRBV7-2, with TRBD2 identical over 14 bases. The germline V gene has CDR1 SGHTA and CDR2 FQGNSA. The CDR3 runs 17 residues. Germline trimming cut 3 bases from V and 9 bases from J; bases unmatched to any gene: 10. CDR3 sequence reads: CASSLRSGTSGRLEQFF. DNA of the CDR3: TGTGCCAGCAGCTTGAGGTCGGGGACTAGCGGGAGACTTGAGCAGTTCTTC.

The chain employs TRBV27 and TRBJ1-6; D is unclear. Germline loops: CDR1 MNHEY, CDR2 SMNVEV (reference sequence). The V end lost 5 bases, the J end lost 0 bases, and 11 bases lay between the germline ends. The CDR3 has 16 residues. Here the CDR3 DNA reads TGTGCCAGCAGTACCCCCGGTCGCTCCTATAATTCACCCCTCCACTTT. Amino acids: CASSTPGRSYNSPLHF.